Listed below are T cell receptor beta chains from one sample, sequenced in a study of blood T cell repertoires in COVID-19. Sequencing was performed with immunoSEQ multiplex PCR; in TCRdb, only in-frame clones are kept and a portion is missing. The sample holds tens of thousands of clones, 80% to 95% seen once. Specimen: peripheral blood. All receptors derive from a human donor with active COVID-19. The donor label of this sample is uncertain. CDR3s include the opening cysteine and the closing phenylalanine or tryptophan. Part of the rows lack a size; the others show once, few, many or a class for expanded clones.

clone size: NA; V gene: TRBV3-1/TRBV3-2; CDR3 protein: CASSAGLRLDTIYF
clone size: NA; V gene: TRBV5-1; CDR3 protein: CASSLRGLDSEQYF
clone size: NA; V gene: TRBV6-4; CDR3 protein: CASSDGTSTDTQYF
clone size: NA; V gene: TRBV7-8; CDR3 protein: CASSPVGSGSYGEQFF
clone size: NA; V gene: TRBV5-8; CDR3 protein: CASSLRQGNGYTF
clone size: NA; V gene: TRBV27; CDR3 protein: CASSSWTGEETQYF
clone size: NA; V gene: TRBV18; CDR3 protein: CASSPRGQGASGEQYF
clone size: once; V gene: TRBV4-1; CDR3 protein: CASSQVGTSGMNRDF
clone size: NA; V gene: TRBV28; CDR3 protein: CASRKTSGRVSYEQYF
clone size: NA; V gene: TRBV10-3; CDR3 protein: CAISEWGTSGRSGEQFF
clone size: NA; V gene: TRBV12-3/TRBV12-4; CDR3 protein: CASSTGGVGYTF
clone size: NA; V gene: TRBV11-2; CDR3 protein: CASSSSGEGFF
clone size: NA; V gene: TRBV28; CDR3 protein: CASSSGQTYEQYF
clone size: NA; V gene: TRBV19; CDR3 protein: CASSPIAGGTYEQYF
clone size: NA; V gene: TRBV6-5; CDR3 protein: CASSYQDRVLNTEAFF
clone size: NA; V gene: TRBV28; CDR3 protein: CASSPLGAFNYGYTF
clone size: NA; V gene: TRBV19; CDR3 protein: CASSNRAEETQYF
clone size: NA; V gene: TRBV3-1/TRBV3-2; CDR3 protein: CASSQHQGLAYEQYF
clone size: NA; V gene: TRBV27; CDR3 protein: CASSSPGLANEQYF
clone size: NA; V gene: TRBV7-9; CDR3 protein: CASSLGGGRARGEQYF
clone size: NA; V gene: TRBV6-5; CDR3 protein: CASTSSGRRDEQFF
clone size: NA; V gene: TRBV25-1; CDR3 protein: CASSEYRGLNEQYF
clone size: once; V gene: TRBV7-7; CDR3 protein: CASSLAERNTGELFF
clone size: NA; V gene: TRBV27; CDR3 protein: CASLPLSGTSGSLNIQYF
clone size: NA; V gene: TRBV9; CDR3 protein: CASSVALFSVQYF
clone size: few; V gene: TRBV3-1/TRBV3-2; CDR3 protein: CASSQGHRGAGEVYEQYF
clone size: once; V gene: TRBV4-3; CDR3 protein: CASSQGDYKQETQYF
clone size: NA; V gene: TRBV7-2; CDR3 protein: CASSSIAGDEQFF
clone size: NA; V gene: TRBV7-3; CDR3 protein: CASSLIGQGALYF